The clone carrying this T cell receptor (beta chain) was observed once. The data belong to a study of sequential checkpoint blockade in melanoma. The junction had 12 bases not matched to a gene; V was cut back by 6 bases and J by 2 bases. The germline V gene has CDR1 LNHDA and CDR2 SQIVND (reference sequence). The CDR3 has 17 amino acids. Treatment of the sample: randomized to nivolumab then ipilimumab (arm A) or the reverse (arm B). The method was immunoSEQ multiplex PCR; TCRdb's version includes in-frame clones alone and lacks a portion of them. Of 15,000 to 20,000 clones in the sample, approximately 66% are singletons; the top ten hold 10% to 12%.

The gene calls are TRBV19 and TRBJ2-1; 8 bases agree with TRBD1. Here the sequenced sample was CD8+ T cells sorted from blood (inferred from file names), taken from a patient given nivolumab and ipilimumab in sequence. This TCR came from a human donor with melanoma. CDR3 bases: TGTGCCAGTAGGTGGCGGGCGACAGGGGAGCCCTACAATGAGCAGTTCTTC. Translated, it gives CASRWRATGEPYNEQFF.